Listed below are T cell receptor beta chains from one sample, sequenced in a study of OX40 agonist ivuxolimab in advanced cancers. Assay used: immunoSEQ multiplex PCR; TCRdb lists only in-frame clones, some missing. Among around 33,000 clones listed, roughly 80% were seen once. The material sequenced was CD4+ or CD8+ T cells sorted from blood, taken in a trial of the OX40 agonist ivuxolimab. All receptors come from an adult with an advanced solid tumor such as melanoma, head and neck, liver or kidney cancer. The CDR3 runs from the conserved cysteine through the conserved F or W. The D gene is left open where the match is weak. The listing skips clone size in some rows; elsewhere it reads once, few, many or a size class.

cdr3_aa cdr3_nt j_call clone_size v_call d_call
CASGPRETNSPLHF TGTGCCAGCGGCCCCCGGGAAACCAATTCACCCCTCCACTTT TRBJ1-6 NA TRBV27 NA
CATARGPYEQYF TGTGCCACCGCTCGGGGGCCGTACGAGCAGTACTTC TRBJ2-7 NA TRBV11-2 NA
CASSVVPEATEQYF TGTGCCAGCAGCGTTGTGCCTGAGGCTACCGAGCAGTACTTC TRBJ2-7 NA TRBV9 NA
CASSLGDRVSNQPQHF TGTGCCAGCAGCTTGGGGGACAGGGTGAGCAATCAGCCCCAGCATTTT TRBJ1-5 NA TRBV7-2 TRBD1
CASSLRPGMGNTEAFF TGTGCCAGCAGTCTGCGACCAGGGATGGGGAACACTGAAGCTTTCTTT TRBJ1-1 NA TRBV27 NA
CASSLASGTTDTQYF TGTGCCAGCAGCTTAGCAAGTGGTACCACAGATACGCAGTATTTT TRBJ2-3 NA TRBV7-2 NA
CASSFVSGGQGKETQYF TGTGCCAGCAGTTTTGTGTCGGGAGGACAGGGGAAAGAGACCCAGTACTTC TRBJ2-5 NA TRBV28 TRBD1
CASSLDRHGETQYF TGCGCCAGCAGCTTGGACAGGCACGGAGAGACCCAGTACTTC TRBJ2-5 few TRBV5-1 NA
CASSAPGGRDHSPLHF TGCGCCAGCAGCGCTCCCGGGGGGCGCGATCATTCACCCCTCCACTTT TRBJ1-6 once TRBV4-1 NA
CASSPQTGANYGYTF TGTGCCAGCAGCCCTCAGACAGGGGCCAACTATGGCTACACCTTC TRBJ1-2 NA TRBV7-8 TRBD1
CASSLGGSGNTIYF TGTGCCAGCAGCTTGGGTGGATCTGGAAACACCATATATTTT TRBJ1-3 NA TRBV5-5 NA
CASSIRKGQGFLGQHF TGTGCCAGTAGTATTAGAAAGGGACAGGGATTTTTGGGACAGCATTTT TRBJ1-5 once TRBV19 TRBD1
CASSLQTGATDTQYF TGTGCCAGCAGCTTGCAGACAGGGGCCACAGATACGCAGTATTTT TRBJ2-3 NA TRBV11-2 TRBD1
CASSRGTLNTEAFF TGCGCCAGCAGCAGGGGCACGTTGAACACTGAAGCTTTCTTT TRBJ1-1 NA TRBV4-3 NA
CASSQGGSATLNTGELFF TGTGCCAGCAGCCAAGGGGGCAGTGCAACATTGAACACCGGGGAGCTGTTTTTT TRBJ2-2 NA TRBV11-3 TRBD1
CASSPPARGSGANVLTF TGTGCCAGCTCACCACCGGCCAGGGGGTCAGGGGCCAACGTCCTGACTTTC TRBJ2-6 NA TRBV18 TRBD1
CASSVQGGRQFF TGTGCCAGCAGCGTGCAAGGGGGTCGGCAGTTCTTC TRBJ2-1 few TRBV9 NA
CASSLTTTNEKLFF TGCGCCAGCAGCTTAACAACGACTAATGAAAAACTGTTTTTT TRBJ1-4 NA TRBV4-1 NA
CASSHGENTIYF TGCGCCAGCAGCCATGGGGAAAACACCATATATTTT TRBJ1-3 few TRBV4-3 NA
CASSPMGREETQYF TGTGCCAGCAGCCCCATGGGGAGAGAGGAGACCCAGTACTTC TRBJ2-5 few TRBV11-2 NA
CASSPWPREAKNIQYF TGTGCCAGCAGCCCCTGGCCGCGGGAGGCCAAAAACATTCAGTACTTC TRBJ2-4 few TRBV7-2 TRBD2
CAISAGGGSSSTDTQYF TGTGCCATCAGTGCGGGCGGGGGGTCCTCTAGCACAGATACGCAGTATTTT TRBJ2-3 NA TRBV10-3 TRBD2
CASSKGGSTEAFF TGCGCCAGCAGTAAGGGCGGGAGCACTGAAGCTTTCTTT TRBJ1-1 NA TRBV5-1 NA
CASSDGGPLTFF TGTGCCAGCAGCGACGGGGGACCGTTAACTTTCTTT TRBJ1-1 NA TRBV9 NA
CSVAGGSNTGELFF TGCAGCGTCGCGGGGGGCTCGAACACCGGGGAGCTGTTTTTT TRBJ2-2 NA TRBV29-1 TRBD2
CASSPGGTSGPDTQYF TGTGCCAGCAGCCCCGGAGGGACTAGCGGGCCAGATACGCAGTATTTT TRBJ2-3 NA TRBV5-6 TRBD2
CASSVGESNTEAFF TGTGCCAGCAGCGTTGGAGAGTCGAACACTGAAGCTTTCTTT TRBJ1-1 NA TRBV9 NA
CASSQEAGRAIYEQYF TGTGCCAGCAGCCAAGAGGCGGGCAGAGCGATCTACGAGCAGTACTTC TRBJ2-7 NA TRBV4-2 NA
CASSPQSLVDEQYF TGTGCCAGCAGTCCACAGTCACTAGTGGACGAGCAGTACTTC TRBJ2-7 NA TRBV27 NA
CASSYSKRVADTQYF TGTGCCAGCAGTTACTCGAAAAGGGTTGCAGATACGCAGTATTTT TRBJ2-3 NA TRBV6-5 NA
CASSQAGQGAAQYF TGTGCCAGCAGCCAAGCAGGACAGGGGGCGGCCCAGTACTTC TRBJ2-5 NA TRBV4-2 TRBD1